What follows is one TCR beta chain and its context. What it binds is not known. This sample is drawn from a study of tumor and adjacent non-tumor tissue in lung cancer. The wider study: On average, productive TCRbeta reads reached about 4.4 million per sample.

The template was RNA from unsorted bulk tissue. Newly diagnosed lung cancer patients had thoracic surgery in China, August–late 2014, without prior chemotherapy. A modified ARM-PCR protocol with three rounds of nested PCR amplified TCRbeta. One entry per CDR3 protein results from TCRdb running MiXCR on the multiplex PCR reads. The table records approximately 120,000 distinct CDR3 sequences, more than 60% of them present only once. Germline lookup yields CDR1 MDHEN and CDR2 SYDVKM. This CDR3 comprises 12 residues. V was cut by 5 bases and J by 8 bases, with 12 bases left in between. Study-wide findings and caveats: Compared with tumor, normal lung showed significantly lower TCR diversity. Tumor TCR diversity, when higher, was linked to shorter survival.

V gene TRBV28 combines with J gene TRBJ1-2, with D tentatively TRBD1 (6 bases). The sequencing input was lung tumor tissue. The sequence came from a woman aged 60-70 years with non-small cell lung cancer. The chain's CDR3 is CASSPGGEGYTF. CDR3 bases: TGTGCCAGCAGTCCCGGGGGCGAGGGCTACACCTTC.